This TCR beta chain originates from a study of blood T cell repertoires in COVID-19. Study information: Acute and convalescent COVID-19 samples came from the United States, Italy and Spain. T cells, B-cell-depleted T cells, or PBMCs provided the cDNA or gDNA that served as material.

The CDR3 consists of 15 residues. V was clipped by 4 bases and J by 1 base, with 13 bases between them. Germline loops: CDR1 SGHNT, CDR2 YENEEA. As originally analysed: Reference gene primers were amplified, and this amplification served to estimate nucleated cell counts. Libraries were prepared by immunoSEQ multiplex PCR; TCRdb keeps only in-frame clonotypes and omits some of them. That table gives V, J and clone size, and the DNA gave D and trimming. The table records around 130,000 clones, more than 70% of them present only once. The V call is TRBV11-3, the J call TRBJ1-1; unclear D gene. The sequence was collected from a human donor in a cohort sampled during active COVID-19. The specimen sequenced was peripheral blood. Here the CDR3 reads CASSSTTERNTEAFF. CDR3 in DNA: TGTGCCAGCAGCTCAACAACAGAACGGAACACTGAAGCTTTCTTT.